This is a list of T cell receptor beta chains from one sample in a study of shared clonotypes between healthy human individuals. Produced via immunoSEQ multiplex PCR; TCRdb's table is partial and in-frame only. Of some 2 million clones in the sample, around 96% were seen once. The sample taken for sequencing was naive CD8+ T cells sorted from blood. The receptors were gathered from a man between 18 and 29 years old in good health. Both conserved end residues are part of each CDR3. The D gene is left open where the match is weak. The listing skips clone size in some rows; elsewhere it reads once, few, many or a size class.

d_call: NA; j_call: TRBJ1-4; v_call: TRBV4-1; clone_size: NA; cdr3_aa: CASSQIVPNEKLFF; cdr3_nt: TGCGCCAGCAGCCAAATTGTCCCTAATGAAAAACTGTTTTTT
d_call: NA; j_call: TRBJ2-1; v_call: TRBV6-1; clone_size: NA; cdr3_aa: CASEEQTGLYNEQFF; cdr3_nt: TGTGCCAGCGAGGAACAAACAGGGCTTTACAATGAGCAGTTCTTC
d_call: TRBD2; j_call: TRBJ2-7; v_call: TRBV7-9; clone_size: NA; cdr3_aa: CASSYRGEKISGSPYEQYF; cdr3_nt: TGTGCCAGCAGCTATAGAGGGGAAAAGATAAGCGGGAGCCCCTACGAGCAGTACTTC
d_call: TRBD2; j_call: TRBJ2-5; v_call: TRBV4-2; clone_size: NA; cdr3_aa: CASSQALTGLADEETQYF; cdr3_nt: TGTGCCAGCAGCCAAGCTCTCACCGGACTAGCGGATGAAGAGACCCAGTACTTC
d_call: NA; j_call: TRBJ2-1; v_call: TRBV7-2; clone_size: NA; cdr3_aa: CASSTRLVYNEQFF; cdr3_nt: TGTGCCAGCAGCACCCGACTGGTTTACAATGAGCAGTTCTTC
d_call: NA; j_call: TRBJ2-7; v_call: TRBV5-6; clone_size: once; cdr3_aa: CASTTGGGAPSEQYF; cdr3_nt: TGTGCCAGCACCACCGGAGGGGGGGCACCTTCCGAGCAGTACTTC
d_call: NA; j_call: TRBJ1-2; v_call: TRBV18; clone_size: once; cdr3_aa: CASSPKQGVGYGYTF; cdr3_nt: TGTGCCAGCTCACCAAAACAGGGTGTAGGGTATGGCTACACCTTC
d_call: NA; j_call: TRBJ1-2; v_call: TRBV11-2; clone_size: NA; cdr3_aa: CASSPGAGRGYGYTF; cdr3_nt: TGTGCCAGCAGCCCAGGGGCAGGGAGAGGCTATGGCTACACCTTC
d_call: NA; j_call: TRBJ2-1; v_call: TRBV9; clone_size: NA; cdr3_aa: CASSVGAGWYNEQFF; cdr3_nt: TGTGCCAGCAGCGTGGGGGCGGGATGGTACAATGAGCAGTTCTTC
d_call: NA; j_call: TRBJ2-4; v_call: TRBV6-1; clone_size: once; cdr3_aa: CASSESVLNSF; cdr3_nt: TGTGCCAGCAGTGAATCAGTCTTAAACAGCTTC
d_call: NA; j_call: TRBJ2-7; v_call: TRBV7-9; clone_size: once; cdr3_aa: CASSFSNGGPSYEQYF; cdr3_nt: TGTGCCAGCAGCTTTAGTAACGGAGGCCCTTCCTACGAGCAGTACTTC
d_call: TRBD1; j_call: TRBJ1-1; v_call: TRBV27; clone_size: NA; cdr3_aa: CASSPYRGNTEAFF; cdr3_nt: TGTGCCAGCAGTCCTTACAGGGGGAATACTGAAGCTTTCTTT
d_call: NA; j_call: TRBJ1-1; v_call: TRBV30; clone_size: few; cdr3_aa: CAGGDTEAFF; cdr3_nt: TGTGCGGGCGGGGACACTGAAGCTTTCTTT
d_call: NA; j_call: TRBJ2-7; v_call: TRBV4-1; clone_size: NA; cdr3_aa: CASSQDIGKQGWEQYF; cdr3_nt: TGCGCCAGCAGCCAAGATATCGGGAAACAGGGATGGGAGCAGTACTTC
d_call: NA; j_call: TRBJ2-7; v_call: TRBV7-8; clone_size: NA; cdr3_aa: CASSFSRGNQYF; cdr3_nt: TGTGCCAGCAGCTTTAGCAGGGGCAATCAGTACTTC
d_call: NA; j_call: TRBJ1-2; v_call: TRBV9; clone_size: NA; cdr3_aa: CASRHPGVDGYTF; cdr3_nt: TGTGCCAGCAGGCATCCAGGGGTGGATGGCTACACCTTC
d_call: NA; j_call: TRBJ1-2; v_call: TRBV11-2; clone_size: NA; cdr3_aa: CASSLAEGARGLYGYTF; cdr3_nt: TGTGCCAGCAGCTTAGCGGAAGGGGCGAGAGGGCTATATGGCTACACCTTC
d_call: NA; j_call: TRBJ2-1; v_call: TRBV4-3; clone_size: NA; cdr3_aa: CASSQDLPTGVGYNEQFF; cdr3_nt: TGCGCCAGCAGCCAAGATCTCCCTACGGGAGTGGGGTACAATGAGCAGTTCTTC
d_call: NA; j_call: TRBJ1-1; v_call: TRBV7-9; clone_size: NA; cdr3_aa: CASSLGLGETEAFF; cdr3_nt: TGTGCCAGCAGCCTGGGACTGGGAGAGACTGAAGCTTTCTTT
d_call: NA; j_call: TRBJ2-2; v_call: TRBV27; clone_size: once; cdr3_aa: CASSWSGVPGELFF; cdr3_nt: TGTGCCAGCAGTTGGTCAGGGGTACCCGGGGAGCTGTTTTTT
d_call: TRBD2; j_call: TRBJ2-7; v_call: TRBV9; clone_size: NA; cdr3_aa: CASSPSGGPYEQYF; cdr3_nt: TGTGCCAGCAGCCCTAGCGGGGGTCCCTACGAGCAGTACTTC
d_call: NA; j_call: TRBJ2-4; v_call: TRBV28; clone_size: NA; cdr3_aa: CASSLGAYLAKNIQYF; cdr3_nt: TGTGCCAGCAGTTTAGGGGCGTATCTAGCCAAAAACATTCAGTACTTC
d_call: NA; j_call: TRBJ2-1; v_call: TRBV6-5; clone_size: NA; cdr3_aa: CASSYSQDWSYNEQFF; cdr3_nt: TGTGCCAGCAGTTACTCGCAGGACTGGTCCTACAATGAGCAGTTCTTC
d_call: TRBD2; j_call: TRBJ2-1; v_call: TRBV9; clone_size: NA; cdr3_aa: CASSVRGGAYNEQFF; cdr3_nt: TGTGCCAGCAGCGTACGGGGGGGAGCCTACAATGAGCAGTTCTTC
d_call: TRBD1; j_call: TRBJ1-6; v_call: TRBV7-9; clone_size: NA; cdr3_aa: CASSLAGTGENSPLHF; cdr3_nt: TGTGCCAGCAGCTTAGCAGGGACAGGGGAAAATTCACCCCTCCACTTT
d_call: NA; j_call: TRBJ2-7; v_call: TRBV7-9; clone_size: NA; cdr3_aa: CASSLGRGEQYF; cdr3_nt: TGTGCCAGCAGCTTAGGCCGGGGCGAGCAGTACTTC
d_call: NA; j_call: TRBJ1-5; v_call: TRBV7-9; clone_size: NA; cdr3_aa: CASSDSRNLNQPQHF; cdr3_nt: TGTGCCAGCAGCGACAGCAGGAACCTCAATCAGCCCCAGCATTTT
d_call: NA; j_call: TRBJ2-3; v_call: TRBV29-1; clone_size: NA; cdr3_aa: CSVEEAGSTDTQYF; cdr3_nt: TGCAGCGTTGAAGAAGCAGGAAGTACAGATACGCAGTATTTT
d_call: NA; j_call: TRBJ2-7; v_call: TRBV5-1; clone_size: NA; cdr3_aa: CASRSRDYEQYF; cdr3_nt: TGCGCCAGCAGGTCTAGGGACTACGAGCAGTACTTC
d_call: NA; j_call: TRBJ2-3; v_call: TRBV29-1; clone_size: NA; cdr3_aa: CSVAGLAGATSTDTQYF; cdr3_nt: TGCAGCGTTGCCGGATTGGCTGGGGCGACGAGCACAGATACGCAGTATTTT
d_call: TRBD1; j_call: TRBJ2-7; v_call: TRBV15; clone_size: NA; cdr3_aa: CATSRVPGQGDYEQYF; cdr3_nt: TGTGCCACCAGCAGAGTACCGGGACAGGGTGACTACGAGCAGTACTTC
d_call: NA; j_call: TRBJ2-2; v_call: TRBV5-4; clone_size: few; cdr3_aa: CASRVDSGELFF; cdr3_nt: TGTGCCAGTCGGGTAGATTCCGGGGAGCTGTTTTTT
d_call: NA; j_call: TRBJ2-7; v_call: TRBV7-9; clone_size: once; cdr3_aa: CASSREMTAKYYEQYF; cdr3_nt: TGTGCCAGCAGCCGAGAGATGACAGCGAAGTACTACGAGCAGTACTTC
d_call: NA; j_call: TRBJ1-1; v_call: TRBV7-6; clone_size: NA; cdr3_aa: CASSRRTAVEAFF; cdr3_nt: TGTGCCAGCAGCAGAAGGACAGCCGTTGAAGCTTTCTTT
d_call: NA; j_call: TRBJ2-2; v_call: TRBV7-8; clone_size: once; cdr3_aa: CASSLEAGAFTGELFF; cdr3_nt: TGTGCCAGCAGCTTAGAAGCAGGGGCGTTCACCGGGGAGCTGTTTTTT
d_call: NA; j_call: TRBJ2-1; v_call: TRBV2; clone_size: once; cdr3_aa: CASSEVGARNNEQFF; cdr3_nt: TGTGCCAGCAGTGAGGTGGGGGCTCGGAACAATGAGCAGTTCTTC
d_call: NA; j_call: TRBJ1-2; v_call: TRBV29-1; clone_size: NA; cdr3_aa: CSVEAGIYGYTF; cdr3_nt: TGCAGCGTTGAGGCGGGGATCTATGGCTACACCTTC